These 14 T cell receptor beta chains were all obtained from the same sample, sequenced in a study of a mutant IDH1 vaccine in newly diagnosed glioma. The method was immunoSEQ multiplex PCR; TCRdb's version includes in-frame clones alone and lacks a portion of them. The top ten hold around 6.2% of the sample, which has about 55,000 clones, about four fifths seen once. Their specific antigens are unknown. The sample's time point: week 23, last vaccination. A 20-mer mutant IDH1 peptide at 300 ug was injected subcutaneously with topical imiquimod. Sequencing was performed on PBMCs, taken from a glioma patient whose treatment included an IDH1 peptide vaccine. The receptors here all came from a man aged 35 to 55 with glioma.

Written as DNA, the CDR3 is TGTGCCAGCTCCCGGGAGGGACAGGGTAATTCACCCCTCCACTTT. Protein product: CASSREGQGNSPLHF. The chain uses TRBV2 and TRBJ1-6, with 9 bases fitting TRBD1. With 8 bases clipped from V and 6 bases from J, the junction kept 8 bases outside the gene matches. The length of the CDR3 is 15 residues. Per the germline V gene, CDR1 is SNHLY and CDR2 is FYNNEI.

This chain joins TRBV4-1 and TRBJ2-1; a possible D gene is TRBD2 (6 bases). V was shortened by 4 bases and J by 9 bases, with 16 bases between the two germline ends. The V gene's germline CDR1 is MGHRA and CDR2 YSYEKL. The CDR3 extends over 14 amino acids. CDR3 sequence reads: CASSLGGGNTEQFF. The CDR3 nucleotides read TGCGCCAGCAGCCTAGGTGGGGGGAATACTGAGCAGTTCTTC.

J is TRBJ1-1 and V is TRBV18, with 8 positions matching TRBD1. This CDR3 is built from 16 residues. Trimming removed 8 bases from V and 4 bases from J; junction bases left unmatched: 15. The germline V gene has CDR1 KGHSH and CDR2 LQKENI. The DNA of the CDR3 is TGTGCCAGCACTCTGGACAGGGCCAAAGGTGCCACTGAAGCTTTCTTT. Its protein is CASTLDRAKGATEAFF.

DNA of the CDR3: TGTGCCAGCAGCTACGGGACCTATGGCTACACCTTC. Protein product: CASSYGTYGYTF. This chain uses TRBV7-8 with TRBJ1-2, with TRBD1 as a possible D gene (5 bases). The germline gives CDR1 SGHVS, CDR2 FQNEAQ. This CDR3 comprises 12 residues. Trimming removed 4 bases from V and 4 bases from J, with 7 bases in between.

This chain connects TRBV29-1 to TRBJ1-5; TRBD1 agrees at 10 bases. Per germline, CDR1 SQVTM and CDR2 ANQGSEA. The J segment lost 10 bases and the V segment lost 6 bases, leaving 9 bases of the junction unmatched. This CDR3 comprises 13 residues. Here the CDR3 DNA reads TGCAGCGTGGTCCCGGGACAGGGGTCACCCCAGCATTTT. It translates to CSVVPGQGSPQHF.

The chain recombines TRBV5-4 with TRBJ2-5; D perhaps matches TRBD2 (6 bases). The length of the CDR3 is 17 residues. Trimming pared 4 bases from V and 5 bases from J, leaving 24 bases between. CDR1 and CDR2 (germline): SGHNT, YYREEE (reference sequence). CDR3 region: CASSRVGNGGWTETQYF. CDR3 in DNA: TGTGCCAGCAGCCGTGTCGGAAACGGGGGTTGGACGGAGACCCAGTACTTC.

V and J are TRBV10-1 and TRBJ1-1; a possible D gene is TRBD1 (6 bases). CDR1 and CDR2 (germline): WNHNN, SYGVQD (reference sequence). The CDR3 length is 14 residues. The ends were cut back, 5 bases at V and 1 base at J, with 11 bases in the middle. The CDR3 is CASSTGRSNTEAFF. Here the CDR3 DNA reads TGCGCCAGCAGTACAGGGAGGTCGAACACTGAAGCTTTCTTT.

Remarks on this clone: One end of the junction fails to match germline, which may point to a read error. This sequence joins TRBV7-7 and TRBJ2-1; tentatively, D is TRBD1 or TRBD2 (6 bases each). CDR3 length: 16 residues. Germline-derived CDR1 and CDR2 are SSHAT and FNYEAQ (reference sequence). CDR3 sequence (DNA): TGTGCTAGCAGCCCCCAAGGGGGGTTGAGGGGGAATGAGCAGTTCTTC. Residues: CASSPQGGLRGNEQFF.

The chain employs TRBV7-9 and TRBJ2-7; D is ambiguous. CDR3 size: 13 residues. Germline V gives CDR1 SEHNR, CDR2 FQNEAQ (reference sequence). V lost 3 bases, J lost 6 bases, and 12 bases lay in between. The CDR3 protein is CASSFEQSPEQYF. The CDR3, as DNA: TGTGCCAGCAGCTTCGAACAGTCGCCCGAGCAGTACTTC. Combining the CDR3 with reference TRBV7-9 and TRBJ2-7 gives the whole variable domain DTGVSQNPRHKITKRGQNVTFRCDPISEHNRLYWYRQTLGQGPEFLTYFQNEAQLEKSRLLSDRFSAERPKGSFSTLEIQRTEQGDSAMYLCASSFEQSPEQYFGPGTRLTVT.

This rearrangement joins TRBV4-2 to TRBJ2-5, with 9 nucleotides matching TRBD2. J was trimmed by 6 bases and V by 0 bases; bases with no gene match: 8. The CDR3 runs 16 residues. Per the germline V gene, CDR1 is LGHNA and CDR2 is YNFKEQ. The CDR3 sequence: CASSQEGSGGLKTQYF. In DNA form, the CDR3 reads TGTGCCAGCAGCCAAGAGGGAAGCGGGGGGCTGAAGACCCAGTACTTC.

This chain joins TRBV5-1 and TRBJ2-7; 10 nucleotides align to TRBD2. The CDR3 consists of 14 residues. Looked up from germline, CDR1 is SGHRS and CDR2 is YFSETQ. V was pared by 4 bases and J by 9 bases, with 10 bases of the junction left unmatched. The chain's CDR3 is CASSPSGGALGQYF. The CDR3 region has the DNA TGCGCCAGCAGCCCCAGCGGGGGGGCCTTGGGGCAGTACTTC.

This clone appeared once. This sequence joins TRBV5-6 and TRBJ1-1; D ambiguous. Germline CDR1 and CDR2: SGHDT and YYEEEE. V was trimmed by 2 bases and J by 10 bases, leaving 21 bases between them. The CDR3 covers 15 residues. CDR3 nucleotide sequence: TGTGCCAGCAGCTTTCCCGCGGGGAGCGCCGGTGGAGCTTTCTTT. Its translation is CASSFPAGSAGGAFF.

The CDR3 region is CASSLELAGSGEQFF. DNA of the CDR3: TGTGCCAGCAGCTTGGAACTAGCGGGGTCGGGTGAGCAGTTCTTC. The rearrangement joins TRBV5-4 to TRBJ2-1; 10 positions agree with TRBD2. V gave up 0 bases and J gave up 9 bases; unmatched junction bases: 6. The CDR3 runs to 15 residues. CDR1 SGHNT and CDR2 YYREEE come from the germline V gene (reference sequence).

The V gene is TRBV14, the J gene TRBJ2-7; weak D call: TRBD2 (5 bases). V lost 4 bases and J 9 bases, leaving 16 bases between the germline ends. The CDR3 spans 13 residues. The germline CDR1 and CDR2 sequences are SGHDN and FVKESK. CDR3 sequence: CASSPSTRVGQYF. The CDR3 DNA is TGTGCCAGCAGCCCCAGTACGAGGGTTGGGCAGTACTTC.